Listed below are T cell receptor beta chains from one sample, sequenced in a study of blood T cells in healthy people across ages. Using its own MiXCR run on the 5' RACE reads, TCRdb lists one record per CDR3 protein. The sample has 790,000 or so distinct CDR3 sequences, 56% seen once; the top ten hold roughly 25%. Sequenced material: blood. The source of these receptors is a man aged 35 to 55 in good health. Both conserved end residues are part of each CDR3. The D gene is left open where the match is weak. Expanded clones get a size class; other rows say once, few or many, or leave the size out.

J	V	D	size	DNA	CDR3
TRBJ2-7	TRBV9	.	.	TGTGCCAGCAGCGTAGACAATTACGAGCAGTACTTC	CASSVDNYEQYF
TRBJ1-4	TRBV7-2	.	few	TGTGCCAGCAGCTTAGCACAGACTTCAACTAATGAAAAACTGTTTTTT	CASSLAQTSTNEKLFF
TRBJ2-7	TRBV6-2/TRBV6-3	TRBD1	.	TGTGCCAGCAGTTATCGGCAGGGGGCGGTTTACAATGAGCAGTACTTC	CASSYRQGAVYNEQYF
TRBJ2-5	TRBV11-2	.	.	TGTGCCACAGAAGGGGACCAAGAGACCCAGTACTTC	CATEGDQETQYF
TRBJ2-1	TRBV2	.	.	TGTGCCAGCAGCCCGGGTCCAAACTACAATGAGCAGTTCTTC	CASSPGPNYNEQFF
TRBJ2-3	TRBV6-1	.	few	TGTGCCAGCAGTGAAAGGAGCTTGGGTACGCAGTATTTT	CASSERSLGTQYF
TRBJ2-3	TRBV20-1	.	.	TGCAGTGCTGGTTTTGGGACAGATACGCAGTATTTT	CSAGFGTDTQYF
TRBJ2-3	TRBV9	TRBD1	few	TGTGCCAGCAGCTTCCGGACAGGGGGGGTCGGGGATACGCAGTATTTT	CASSFRTGGVGDTQYF
TRBJ2-3	TRBV20-1	.	many	TGCAGTGCCCCCCGGCAGACTAGCACAGATACGCAGTATTTT	CSAPRQTSTDTQYF
TRBJ2-1	TRBV20-1	TRBD2	few	TGCAGTGCTCCTCGGACTAGCGATTACAATGAGCAGTTCTTC	CSAPRTSDYNEQFF
TRBJ1-2	TRBV20-1	.	.	TGCAGTGCAACCGGCAGGGGCTCTTACGGCTACACCTTC	CSATGRGSYGYTF
TRBJ2-5	TRBV24-1	TRBD2	once	TGTGCCACCAGTGATCCATCGGGACTAGCGGGGCACCAAGAGACCCAGTACTTC	CATSDPSGLAGHQETQYF
TRBJ2-3	TRBV11-2	.	.	TGTGCCAGCAGCCCCAACCGCCGGGGGGATACGCAGTATTTT	CASSPNRRGDTQYF
TRBJ2-3	TRBV29-1	.	few	TGCAGCGTTGGTCCCAGGAGGGGCACAGATACGCAGTATTTT	CSVGPRRGTDTQYF
TRBJ1-2	TRBV29-1	.	few	TGCAGCGTTGAGAAACAGTCCTATGGCTACACCTTC	CSVEKQSYGYTF
TRBJ2-5	TRBV20-1	.	.	TGCAGTGCTAGAGATTCTGGGTACGAGCGGTACTTC	CSARDSGYERYF
TRBJ1-4	TRBV6-2/TRBV6-3	TRBD1	.	TGTGCCAGCAGTTACTCCGTCGGGACAGAGGATGAAAAACTGTTTTTT	CASSYSVGTEDEKLFF
TRBJ2-5	TRBV6-2/TRBV6-3	TRBD1	.	TGTGCCAGCAGTTTGGGACAGGGGAGGAAAGAGACCCAGTACTTC	CASSLGQGRKETQYF
TRBJ2-5	TRBV2	.	once	TGTGCCAGCAGTCGAGAGCCGCTCCAAGAGACCCAGTACTTC	CASSREPLQETQYF
TRBJ2-5	TRBV3-1	.	.	TGTGCCAGCAGCCAAGACTTGTTTATGTTGATCCAAGAGACCCAGTACTTC	CASSQDLFMLIQETQYF
TRBJ2-2	TRBV5-1	.	once	TGCGCCAGCAAACCCCGGACGGATAGCACCGGGGAGCTGTTTTTT	CASKPRTDSTGELFF
TRBJ1-2	TRBV5-1	TRBD1	.	TGCGCCAGCAGAAAAGCCGGGACAGGGCCTAACTATGGCTACACCTTC	CASRKAGTGPNYGYTF
TRBJ2-3	TRBV5-1	.	.	TGCGCCAGCAGCCCGGGAAACTCTATTACAGATACGCAGTATTTT	CASSPGNSITDTQYF
TRBJ2-3	TRBV20-1	.	few	TGCAGTGCTAGCTACCTAGATGGGGATACGCAGTATTTT	CSASYLDGDTQYF
TRBJ2-5	TRBV7-6	.	.	TGTGCCAGCAGCTTGATCTTCCAAGAGACCCAGTACTTC	CASSLIFQETQYF
TRBJ2-1	TRBV27	TRBD2	.	TGTGCCAGCAGTCGACTAGCGGGGGCTGACTATGAGCAGTTCTTC	CASSRLAGADYEQFF
TRBJ2-7	TRBV20-1	.	.	TGCAGTGCAACGGGAATCTCCTACGAGCAGTACTTC	CSATGISYEQYF
TRBJ2-7	TRBV4-1	.	.	TGCGCCAGCAGCCAAGAGCCCGGGGACCTAGTCGAGCAGTACTTC	CASSQEPGDLVEQYF
TRBJ2-1	TRBV2	.	.	TGTGCCAGCAGTAGATCAACCGGGAGAACCCAACAACCGCCGTTCTTC	CASSRSTGRTQQPPFF
TRBJ2-1	TRBV2	TRBD1	.	TGTGCCAGCATCATTAGGCCATACGGGACAGAAGCAGAGCAGTTCTTC	CASIIRPYGTEAEQFF
TRBJ2-5	TRBV15	TRBD1	.	TGTGCCACTGCCGCGGGACAGGGGTTGGAGACCCAGTACTTC	CATAAGQGLETQYF
TRBJ2-3	TRBV5-1	.	.	TGCGCCAGCAGCTTAACAGGTCCAAACACAGATACGCAGTATTTT	CASSLTGPNTDTQYF
TRBJ2-5	TRBV6-6	.	few	TGTGCCAGCAGGTCCCAGGGCTTGGGGGAGACCCAGTACTTC	CASRSQGLGETQYF
TRBJ2-5	TRBV20-1	TRBD2	.	TGCAGTGCTAGACCGACTAGCGGGGGCTCGGGGACCCAGTACTTC	CSARPTSGGSGTQYF
TRBJ1-1	TRBV18	.	few	TGTGCCAGCTCACCACTGGGGGTGGCGACTGAAGCTTTCTTT	CASSPLGVATEAFF
TRBJ1-4	TRBV29-1	.	.	TGCAGCGTTGACGCGGGGGCACGGGATGAAAAACTGTTTTTT	CSVDAGARDEKLFF
TRBJ2-4	TRBV4-1	.	.	TGCGCCAGCAGCCAAGATGTCGGGACCTACTCTTTAAAAAACATTCAGTACTTC	CASSQDVGTYSLKNIQYF
TRBJ2-7	TRBV29-1	.	.	TGCAGCGTTGCGGGGACGACGGACGAGCAGTACTTC	CSVAGTTDEQYF
TRBJ2-7	TRBV20-1	.	few	TGCAGTGCTAGACGGGGGACCTACGAGCAGTACTTC	CSARRGTYEQYF
TRBJ2-1	TRBV9	TRBD2	.	TGTGCCAGCAGCGGAGGGGTCGGGACTAGCGGTATCTACAATGAGCAGTTCTTC	CASSGGVGTSGIYNEQFF
TRBJ2-5	TRBV6-6	.	.	TGTGCCAGCCAGAGTCCTCAAGAGACCCAGTACTTC	CASQSPQETQYF
TRBJ2-4	TRBV7-8	TRBD2	few	TGTGCCAGCAGCTATGGACTAGCGGGGGTCTTAGCCAAAAACATTCAGTACTTC	CASSYGLAGVLAKNIQYF
TRBJ1-2	TRBV6-2/TRBV6-3	.	few	TGTGCCAGCAGTCCCATTCCGCGCGGCTACACCTTC	CASSPIPRGYTF